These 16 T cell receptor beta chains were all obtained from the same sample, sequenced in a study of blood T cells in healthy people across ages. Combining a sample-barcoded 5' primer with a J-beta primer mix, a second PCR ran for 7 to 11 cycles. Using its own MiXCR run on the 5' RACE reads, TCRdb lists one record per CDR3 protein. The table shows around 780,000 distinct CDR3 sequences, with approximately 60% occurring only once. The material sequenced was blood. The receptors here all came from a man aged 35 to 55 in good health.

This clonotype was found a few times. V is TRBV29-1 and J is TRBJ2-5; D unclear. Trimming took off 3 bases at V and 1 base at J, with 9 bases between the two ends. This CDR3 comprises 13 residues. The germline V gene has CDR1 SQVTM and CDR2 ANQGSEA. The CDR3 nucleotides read TGCAGCGTTGATGTACAACTCCAAGAGACCCAGTACTTC. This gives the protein CSVDVQLQETQYF.

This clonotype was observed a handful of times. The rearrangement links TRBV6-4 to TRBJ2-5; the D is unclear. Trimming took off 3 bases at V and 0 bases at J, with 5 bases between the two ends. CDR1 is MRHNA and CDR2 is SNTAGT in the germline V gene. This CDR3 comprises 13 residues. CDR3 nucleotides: TGTGCCAGCAGTGAAACCGACCAAGAGACCCAGTACTTC. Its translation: CASSETDQETQYF.

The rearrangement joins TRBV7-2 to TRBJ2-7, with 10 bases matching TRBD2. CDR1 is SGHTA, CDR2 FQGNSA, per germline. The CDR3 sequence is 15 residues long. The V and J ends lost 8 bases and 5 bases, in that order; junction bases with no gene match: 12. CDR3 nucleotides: TGTGCCAGCCGGGCAAACCTAGCGGGAGTTGACGAGCAGTACTTC. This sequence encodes CASRANLAGVDEQYF.

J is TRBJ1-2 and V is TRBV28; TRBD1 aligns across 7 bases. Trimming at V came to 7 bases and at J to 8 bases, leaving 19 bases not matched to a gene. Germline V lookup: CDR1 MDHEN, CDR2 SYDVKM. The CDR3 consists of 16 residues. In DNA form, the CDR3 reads TGTGCCAGCACCGCAACGTCCGGGACAGCCTTCCGGGGCTACACCTTC. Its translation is CASTATSGTAFRGYTF.

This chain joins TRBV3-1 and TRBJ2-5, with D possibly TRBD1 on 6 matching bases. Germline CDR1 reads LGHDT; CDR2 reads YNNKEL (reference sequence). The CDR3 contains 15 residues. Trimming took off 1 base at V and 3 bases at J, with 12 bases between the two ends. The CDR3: CASSQGVRTEETQYF. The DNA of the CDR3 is TGTGCCAGCAGCCAAGGAGTAAGGACAGAAGAGACCCAGTACTTC.

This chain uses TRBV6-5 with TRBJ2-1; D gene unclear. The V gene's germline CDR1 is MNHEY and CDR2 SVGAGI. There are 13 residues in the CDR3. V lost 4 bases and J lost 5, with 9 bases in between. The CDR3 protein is CASSSSVNNEQFF. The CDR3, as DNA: TGTGCCAGCAGTTCCAGCGTAAACAATGAGCAGTTCTTC.

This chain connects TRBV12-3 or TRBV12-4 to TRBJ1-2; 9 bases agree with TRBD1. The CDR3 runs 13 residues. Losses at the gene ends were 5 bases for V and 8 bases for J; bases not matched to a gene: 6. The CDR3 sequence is CASSLWTGDGYTF. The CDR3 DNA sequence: TGTGCCAGCAGTCTCTGGACAGGGGACGGCTACACCTTC.

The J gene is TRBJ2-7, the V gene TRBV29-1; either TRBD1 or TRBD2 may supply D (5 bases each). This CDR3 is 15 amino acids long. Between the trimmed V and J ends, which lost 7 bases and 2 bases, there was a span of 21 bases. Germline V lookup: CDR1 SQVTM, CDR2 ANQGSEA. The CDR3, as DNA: TGCAGCGCCCTAAACCGGGACGTCGTCACCTACGAGCAGTACTTC. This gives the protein CSALNRDVVTYEQYF.

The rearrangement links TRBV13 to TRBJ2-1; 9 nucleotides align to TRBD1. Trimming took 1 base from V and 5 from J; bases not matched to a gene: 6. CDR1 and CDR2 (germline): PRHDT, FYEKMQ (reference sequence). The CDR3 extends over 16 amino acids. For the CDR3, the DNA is TGTGCCAGCAGCTTAGACTGGGGACAGGGTGACAATGAGCAGTTCTTC. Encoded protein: CASSLDWGQGDNEQFF.

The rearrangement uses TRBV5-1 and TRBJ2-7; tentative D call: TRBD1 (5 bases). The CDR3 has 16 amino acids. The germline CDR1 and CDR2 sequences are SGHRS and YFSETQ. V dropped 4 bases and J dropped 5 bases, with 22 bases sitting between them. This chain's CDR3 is CASSRGVAGSAHEQYF. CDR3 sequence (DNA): TGCGCCAGCAGCAGGGGTGTAGCCGGGTCGGCCCACGAGCAGTACTTC.

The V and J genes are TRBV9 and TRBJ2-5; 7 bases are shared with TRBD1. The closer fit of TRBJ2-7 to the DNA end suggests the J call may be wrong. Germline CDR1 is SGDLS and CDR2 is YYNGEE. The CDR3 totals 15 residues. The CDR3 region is CASSALTGDSDEQYF. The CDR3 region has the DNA TGTGCCAGCAGCGCCCTTACAGGGGATAGCGACGAGCAGTACTTC.

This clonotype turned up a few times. The CDR3 sequence: CASSEPGQGVGGYGYTF. The CDR3, as DNA: TGTGCCAGCAGCGAACCGGGACAGGGGGTAGGGGGCTATGGCTACACCTTC. The V and J genes are TRBV6-1 and TRBJ1-2; TRBD1 matches at 11 bases. CDR3 length: 17 amino acids. With V trimmed by 6 bases and J by 4 bases, 13 bases remained unmatched. From germline, CDR1 is MNHNS and CDR2 SASEGT.

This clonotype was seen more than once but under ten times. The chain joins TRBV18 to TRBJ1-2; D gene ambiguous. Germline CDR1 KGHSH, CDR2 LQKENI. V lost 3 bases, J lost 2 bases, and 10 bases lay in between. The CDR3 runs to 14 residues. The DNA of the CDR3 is TGTGCCAGCTCACCTGATACCTTCAACTATGGCTACACCTTC. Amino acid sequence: CASSPDTFNYGYTF.

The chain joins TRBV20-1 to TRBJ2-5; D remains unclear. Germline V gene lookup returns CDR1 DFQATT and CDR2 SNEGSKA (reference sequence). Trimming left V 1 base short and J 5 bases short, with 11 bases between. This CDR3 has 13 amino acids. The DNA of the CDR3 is TGCAGTGCTAGAGGTGGAGCTGGGGAGACCCAGTACTTC. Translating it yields CSARGGAGETQYF.

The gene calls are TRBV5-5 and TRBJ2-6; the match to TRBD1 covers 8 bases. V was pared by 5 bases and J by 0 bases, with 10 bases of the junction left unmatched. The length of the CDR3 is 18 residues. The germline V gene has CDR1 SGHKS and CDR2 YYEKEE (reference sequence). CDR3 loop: CASRESGGLYSGANVLTF. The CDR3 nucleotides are TGTGCCAGCAGGGAATCAGGGGGCCTTTACTCTGGGGCCAACGTCCTGACTTTC.

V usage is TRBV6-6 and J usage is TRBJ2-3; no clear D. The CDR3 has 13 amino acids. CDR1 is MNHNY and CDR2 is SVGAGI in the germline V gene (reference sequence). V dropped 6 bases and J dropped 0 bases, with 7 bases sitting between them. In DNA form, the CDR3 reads TGTGCCAGCAGGGCTGACAGCACAGATACGCAGTATTTT. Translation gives CASRADSTDTQYF.